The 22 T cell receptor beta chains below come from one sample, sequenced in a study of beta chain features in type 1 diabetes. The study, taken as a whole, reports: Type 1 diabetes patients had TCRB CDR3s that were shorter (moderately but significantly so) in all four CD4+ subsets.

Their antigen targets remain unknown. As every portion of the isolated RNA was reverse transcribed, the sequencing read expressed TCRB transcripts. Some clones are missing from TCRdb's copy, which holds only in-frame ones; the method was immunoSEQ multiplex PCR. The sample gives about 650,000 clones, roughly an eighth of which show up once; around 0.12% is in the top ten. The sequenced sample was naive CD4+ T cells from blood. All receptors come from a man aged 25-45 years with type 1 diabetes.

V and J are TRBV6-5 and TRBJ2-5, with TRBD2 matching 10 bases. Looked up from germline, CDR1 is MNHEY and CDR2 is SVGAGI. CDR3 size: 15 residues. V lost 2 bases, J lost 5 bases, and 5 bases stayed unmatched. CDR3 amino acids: CASSYGLAAEETQYF. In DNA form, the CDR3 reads TGTGCCAGCAGTTACGGACTAGCGGCCGAGGAGACCCAGTACTTC.

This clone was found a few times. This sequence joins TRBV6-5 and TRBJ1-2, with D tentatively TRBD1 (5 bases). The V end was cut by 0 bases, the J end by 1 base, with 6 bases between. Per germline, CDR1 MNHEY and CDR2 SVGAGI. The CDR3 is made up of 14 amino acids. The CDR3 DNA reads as TGTGCCAGCAGTTACTCGACAGTTAACTATGGCTACACCTTC. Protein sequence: CASSYSTVNYGYTF.

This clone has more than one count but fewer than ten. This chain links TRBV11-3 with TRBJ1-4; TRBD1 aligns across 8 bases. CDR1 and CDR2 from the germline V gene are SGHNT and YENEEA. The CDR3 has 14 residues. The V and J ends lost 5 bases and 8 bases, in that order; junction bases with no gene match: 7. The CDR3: CASSLGQGGEKLFF. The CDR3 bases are TGTGCCAGCAGCCTTGGACAGGGTGGAGAAAAACTGTTTTTT.

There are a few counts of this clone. The CDR3 reads CASSQGHWTEAFF. In DNA, the CDR3 is TGCGCCAGCAGCCAAGGACATTGGACTGAAGCTTTCTTT. The V call is TRBV4-1, the J call TRBJ1-1; D remains unclear. The CDR3 contains 13 residues. Germline CDR1 is MGHRA and CDR2 is YSYEKL. Deletions cut 1 base from V and 5 bases from J, with 8 bases between.

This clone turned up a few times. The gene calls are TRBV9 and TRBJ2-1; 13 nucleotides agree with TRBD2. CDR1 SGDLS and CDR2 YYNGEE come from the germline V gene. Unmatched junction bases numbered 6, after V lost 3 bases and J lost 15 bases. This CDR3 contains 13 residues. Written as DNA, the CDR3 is TGTGCCAGCAGCGGCGGACTAGCGGGGGTCTTGTTCTTC. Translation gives CASSGGLAGVLFF.

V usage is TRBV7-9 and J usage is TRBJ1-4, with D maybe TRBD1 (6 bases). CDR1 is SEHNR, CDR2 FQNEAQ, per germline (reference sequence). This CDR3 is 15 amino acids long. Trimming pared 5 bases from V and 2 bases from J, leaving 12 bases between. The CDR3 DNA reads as TGTGCCAGCAGCCCCAGGACAGCCACTAATGAAAAACTGTTTTTT. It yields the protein CASSPRTATNEKLFF. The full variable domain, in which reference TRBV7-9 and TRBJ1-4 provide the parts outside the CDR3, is DTGVSQNPRHKITKRGQNVTFRCDPISEHNRLYWYRQTLGQGPEFLTYFQNEAQLEKSRLLSDRFSAERPKGSFSTLEIQRTEQGDSAMYLCASSPRTATNEKLFFGSGTQLSVL.

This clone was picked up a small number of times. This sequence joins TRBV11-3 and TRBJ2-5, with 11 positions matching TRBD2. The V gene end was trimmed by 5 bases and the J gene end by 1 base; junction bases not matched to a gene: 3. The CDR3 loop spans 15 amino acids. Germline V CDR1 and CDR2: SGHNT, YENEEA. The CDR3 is CASSPGTSGQETQYF. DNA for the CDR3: TGTGCCAGCAGCCCCGGGACTAGCGGCCAAGAGACCCAGTACTTC.

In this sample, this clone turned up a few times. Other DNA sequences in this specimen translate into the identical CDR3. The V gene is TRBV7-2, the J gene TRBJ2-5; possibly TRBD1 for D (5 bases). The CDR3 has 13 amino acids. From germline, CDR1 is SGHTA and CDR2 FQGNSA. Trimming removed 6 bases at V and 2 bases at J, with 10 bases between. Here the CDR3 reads CASSFRGQETQYF. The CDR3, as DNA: TGTGCCAGCAGTTTTAGGGGTCAAGAGACCCAGTACTTC.

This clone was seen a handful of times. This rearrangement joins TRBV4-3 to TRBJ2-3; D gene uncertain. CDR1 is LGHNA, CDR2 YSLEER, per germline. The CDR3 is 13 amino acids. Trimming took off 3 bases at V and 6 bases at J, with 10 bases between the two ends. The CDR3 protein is CASSQQELDTQYF. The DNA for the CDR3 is TGCGCCAGCAGCCAGCAGGAGTTGGATACGCAGTATTTT.

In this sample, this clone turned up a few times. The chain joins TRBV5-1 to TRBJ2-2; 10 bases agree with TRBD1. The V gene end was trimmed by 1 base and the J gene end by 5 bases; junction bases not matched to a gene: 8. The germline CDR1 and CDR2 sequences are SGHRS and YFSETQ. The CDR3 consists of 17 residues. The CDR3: CASSLTAGQGQTGELFF. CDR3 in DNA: TGCGCCAGCAGCTTGACGGCGGGACAGGGGCAGACCGGGGAGCTGTTTTTT.

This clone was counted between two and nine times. Here the CDR3 reads CASSEGKGVAGYTF. The CDR3 DNA reads as TGTGCCAGCAGTGAAGGCAAGGGCGTAGCTGGCTACACCTTC. The rearrangement joins TRBV2 to TRBJ1-2; D is uncertain. This CDR3 region has 14 residues. V lost 1 base and J lost 7, with 13 bases in between. Germline values: CDR1 SNHLY, CDR2 FYNNEI.

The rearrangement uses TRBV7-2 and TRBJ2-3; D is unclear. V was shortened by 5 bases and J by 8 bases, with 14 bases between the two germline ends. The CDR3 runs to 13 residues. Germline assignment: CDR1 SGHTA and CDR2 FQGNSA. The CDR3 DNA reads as TGTGCCAGCAGCGCGGTACTTGGTGGTACGCAGTATTTT. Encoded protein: CASSAVLGGTQYF.

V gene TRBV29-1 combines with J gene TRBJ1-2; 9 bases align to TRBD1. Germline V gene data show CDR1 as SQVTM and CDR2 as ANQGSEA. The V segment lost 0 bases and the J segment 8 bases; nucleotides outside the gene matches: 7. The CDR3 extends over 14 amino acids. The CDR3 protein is CSVEDRNRGRGYTF. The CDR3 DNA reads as TGCAGCGTTGAAGATCGGAACAGGGGGCGAGGCTACACCTTC. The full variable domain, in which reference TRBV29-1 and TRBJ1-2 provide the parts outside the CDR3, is SAVISQKPSRDICQRGTSLTIQCQVDSQVTMMFWYRQQPGQSLTLIATANQGSEATYESGFVIDKFPISRPNLTFSTLTVSNMSPEDSSIYLCSVEDRNRGRGYTFGSGTRLTVV.

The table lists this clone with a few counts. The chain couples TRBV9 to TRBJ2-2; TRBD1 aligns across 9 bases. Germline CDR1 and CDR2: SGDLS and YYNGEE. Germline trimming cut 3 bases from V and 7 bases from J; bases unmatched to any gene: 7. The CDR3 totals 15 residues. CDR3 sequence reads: CASSGGTGLSGELFF. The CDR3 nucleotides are TGTGCCAGCAGCGGCGGGACAGGGCTGAGCGGGGAGCTGTTTTTT.

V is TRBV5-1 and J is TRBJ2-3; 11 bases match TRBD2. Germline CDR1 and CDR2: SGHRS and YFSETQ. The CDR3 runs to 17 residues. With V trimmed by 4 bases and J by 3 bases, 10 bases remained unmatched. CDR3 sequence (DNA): TGCGCCAGCAGCGAAGCCGTACTAGCGGGGGTAACAGATACGCAGTATTTT. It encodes CASSEAVLAGVTDTQYF.

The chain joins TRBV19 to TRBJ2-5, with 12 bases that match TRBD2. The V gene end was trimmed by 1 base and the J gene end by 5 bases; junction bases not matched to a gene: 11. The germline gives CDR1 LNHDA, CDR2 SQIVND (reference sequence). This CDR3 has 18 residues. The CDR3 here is CASSIGTTGLAGYETQYF. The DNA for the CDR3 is TGTGCCAGTAGTATAGGGACCACCGGACTAGCGGGGTATGAGACCCAGTACTTC. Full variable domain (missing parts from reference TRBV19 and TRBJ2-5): DGGITQSPKYLFRKEGQNVTLSCEQNLNHDAMYWYRQDPGQGLRLIYYSQIVNDFQKGDIAEGYSVSREKKESFPLTVTSAQKNPTAFYLCASSIGTTGLAGYETQYFGPGTRLLVL.

The DNA of the CDR3 is TGTGCCAGCATCCTGACCTGGAACACTGAAGCTTTCTTT. Amino acid sequence: CASILTWNTEAFF. The gene calls are TRBV5-8 and TRBJ1-1; no firm D call. The ends were cut back, 6 bases at V and 1 base at J, with 10 bases in the middle. Per germline, CDR1 SGHTS and CDR2 YDEGEE. CDR3 size: 13 residues.

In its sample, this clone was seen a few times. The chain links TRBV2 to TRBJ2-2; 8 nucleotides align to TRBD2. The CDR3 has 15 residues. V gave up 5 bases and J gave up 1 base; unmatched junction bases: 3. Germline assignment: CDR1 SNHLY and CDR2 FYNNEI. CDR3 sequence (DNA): TGTGCCAGCAGTCTTAGCGGGGTGAACACCGGGGAGCTGTTTTTT. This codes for CASSLSGVNTGELFF.

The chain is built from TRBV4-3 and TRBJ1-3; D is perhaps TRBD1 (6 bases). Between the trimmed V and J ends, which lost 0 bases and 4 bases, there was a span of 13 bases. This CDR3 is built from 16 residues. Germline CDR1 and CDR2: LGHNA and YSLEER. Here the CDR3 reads CASSQDTRGLGNTIYF. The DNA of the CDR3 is TGCGCCAGCAGCCAAGATACCAGGGGATTGGGAAACACCATATATTTT.

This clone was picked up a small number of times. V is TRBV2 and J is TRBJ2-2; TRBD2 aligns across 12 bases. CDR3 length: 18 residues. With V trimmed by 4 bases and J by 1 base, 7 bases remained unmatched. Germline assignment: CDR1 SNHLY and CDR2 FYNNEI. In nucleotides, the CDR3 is TGTGCCAGCAGTGCGACTAGCGGGGGAGTTTTGAACACCGGGGAGCTGTTTTTT. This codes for CASSATSGGVLNTGELFF.

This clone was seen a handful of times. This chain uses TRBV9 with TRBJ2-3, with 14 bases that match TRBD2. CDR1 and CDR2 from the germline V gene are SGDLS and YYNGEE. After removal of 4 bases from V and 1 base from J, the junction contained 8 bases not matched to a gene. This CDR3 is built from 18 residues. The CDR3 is CASSTRSGLAGGTDTQYF. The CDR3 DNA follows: TGTGCCAGCAGCACGCGCTCGGGACTAGCGGGAGGCACAGATACGCAGTATTTT.

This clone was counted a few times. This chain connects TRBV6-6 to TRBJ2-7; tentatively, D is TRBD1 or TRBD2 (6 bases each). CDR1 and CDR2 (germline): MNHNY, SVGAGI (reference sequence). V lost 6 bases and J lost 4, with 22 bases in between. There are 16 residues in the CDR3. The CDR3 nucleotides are TGTGCCAGCAGATCTGGGAACCCGCGGGACACGTACGAGCAGTACTTC. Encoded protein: CASRSGNPRDTYEQYF.